One sample yielded the 17 T cell receptor beta chains listed below, sequenced in a study of patients and donors after allogeneic stem cell transplantation (dated by TCRdb to the early 2020s). Libraries were made using RT-PCR. Data came from a NextSeq 550. Using fastp at Q25 and MiXCR, TCRdb reprocessed the public reads and kept productive beta chains. Records with the same CDR3 protein are collapsed into one entry carrying the most frequent genes and DNA. Across this sample there are about 96,000 distinct CDR3 sequences, with around 48% seen only once. The leading ten clones occupy 60% to 65% of the sample. Source material: blood, either unsorted or a sorted T cell fraction (not recorded which). These receptors were obtained from a human donor who was either an allogeneic HSCT recipient or a stem cell or donor lymphocyte infusion donor (not recorded which). It is not recorded whose cells these are; they may come from a transplant donor.

This chain connects TRBV28 to TRBJ1-1; D is unclear. V lost 1 base and J lost 4, with 10 bases in between. There are 14 residues in the CDR3. Germline V CDR1 and CDR2: MDHEN, SYDVKM. The CDR3 region is CASSLLGGSTEAFF. CDR3 coding DNA: TGTGCCAGCAGTTTATTAGGAGGGTCCACTGAAGCTTTCTTT.

The chain links TRBV3-1 to TRBJ2-1; 9 bases fit TRBD2. V lost 0 bases and J lost 7; bases outside the gene matches: 13. This CDR3 region has 18 residues. Looked up from germline, CDR1 is LGHDT and CDR2 is YNNKEL (reference sequence). As DNA, the CDR3 is TGTGCCAGCAGCCAAGATTGGGGTAGCGGGAGAGGAAGAAATGAGCAGTTCTTC. Its translation is CASSQDWGSGRGRNEQFF.

This sequence joins TRBV29-1 and TRBJ1-2, with no clear D. CDR1 and CDR2 from the germline V gene are SQVTM and ANQGSEA. Trimming removed 2 bases from V and 4 bases from J, with 5 bases in between. The CDR3 is made up of 11 amino acids. CDR3 DNA sequence: TGCAGCGTTGAAACGATCTATGGCTACACCTTC. This codes for CSVETIYGYTF. Complete variable domain (other parts from reference TRBV29-1 and TRBJ1-2): SAVISQKPSRDICQRGTSLTIQCQVDSQVTMMFWYRQQPGQSLTLIATANQGSEATYESGFVIDKFPISRPNLTFSTLTVSNMSPEDSSIYLCSVETIYGYTFGSGTRLTVV.

The chain couples TRBV27 to TRBJ1-4; no clear D gene. This CDR3 comprises 14 residues. CDR1 MNHEY and CDR2 SMNVEV come from the germline V gene (reference sequence). V lost 6 bases to trimming and J lost 2 bases, with 10 bases between them. This CDR3 reads CASRSEATNEKLFF. In DNA, the CDR3 is TGTGCCAGCAGATCCGAAGCGACTAATGAAAAACTGTTTTTT.

This chain connects TRBV9 to TRBJ2-2, with D tentatively TRBD1 (5 bases). Germline loops: CDR1 SGDLS, CDR2 YYNGEE. V was cut by 0 bases and J by 2 bases, with 11 bases left in between. CDR3 size: 16 residues. The CDR3 spells CASSVVGAPNTGELFF. Here the CDR3 DNA reads TGTGCCAGCAGCGTAGTAGGGGCCCCTAACACCGGGGAGCTGTTTTTT.

J is TRBJ2-1 and V is TRBV24-1; 13 nucleotides line up with TRBD2. The CDR3 contains 15 residues. J lost 7 bases, V lost 4 bases, and 3 bases had no gene match. Germline V gene sequence: CDR1 KGHDR, CDR2 SFDVKD. CDR3 sequence (DNA): TGTGCCACCAGTGACGGGACTAGCGGGAAGAATGAGCAGTTCTTC. Amino acids: CATSDGTSGKNEQFF.

The V and J genes are TRBV10-1 and TRBJ1-5, with D tentatively TRBD1 (5 bases). The V end was cut by 2 bases, the J end by 7 bases, with 9 bases between. Germline values: CDR1 WNHNN, CDR2 SYGVQD (reference sequence). This CDR3 spans 13 amino acids. The CDR3: CASSETGDQPQHF. The CDR3 coding sequence is TGCGCCAGCAGTGAGACCGGGGACCAGCCCCAGCATTTT.

This clonotype was observed a handful of times. This chain uses TRBV12-3 or TRBV12-4 with TRBJ1-2; D is undetermined. Trimming left V 2 bases short and J 4 bases short, with 8 bases between. The CDR3 is 13 residues long. The CDR3 DNA follows: TGTGCCAGCAGTTTAATATCCCTCTATGGCTACACCTTC. It encodes CASSLISLYGYTF.

The table lists this clonotype with a few counts. The V and J genes are TRBV12-3 or TRBV12-4 and TRBJ1-5, with 7 bases identical to TRBD1. Trimming took 4 bases from V and 2 from J; bases not matched to a gene: 5. The CDR3 is made up of 15 amino acids. CDR3 DNA: TGTGCCAGCAGTTACGACAGGGCGGGCAATCAGCCCCAGCATTTT. This translates into CASSYDRAGNQPQHF.

The chain has TRBV12-3 or TRBV12-4 and TRBJ1-2, with D perhaps TRBD1 (6 bases). Trimming left V 6 bases short and J 8 bases short, with 13 bases between. The CDR3 is 12 amino acids. The CDR3 protein is CASSRQEWGYTF. As DNA, the CDR3 is TGTGCCAGCAGCAGACAGGAGTGGGGCTACACCTTC.

The CDR3 DNA follows: TGTGCCAGCAGTGAAATTGGGACAGGGGGCGACTATGGCTACACCTTC. Its protein is CASSEIGTGGDYGYTF. This chain links TRBV25-1 with TRBJ1-2; 12 bases map to TRBD1. J was trimmed by 3 bases and V by 2 bases; bases with no gene match: 4. Germline V gene data show CDR1 as MGHDK and CDR2 as SYGVNS. The CDR3 contains 16 residues.

This clonotype occurred a few times. The chain recombines TRBV28 with TRBJ1-1, with TRBD1 matching over 9 bases. Germline V gives CDR1 MDHEN, CDR2 SYDVKM. The ends lost 8 bases at V and 4 bases at J; junction bases unmatched: 5. The CDR3 covers 13 residues. CDR3 region: CASGTGRGTEAFF. In nucleotides, the CDR3 is TGTGCCAGCGGGACAGGGAGGGGCACTGAAGCTTTCTTT.

V is TRBV12-3 or TRBV12-4 and J is TRBJ1-5; 12 nucleotides align to TRBD1. This CDR3 has 15 residues. J lost 5 bases, V lost 5 bases, and 4 bases had no gene match. The CDR3 sequence: CASSPGTGGYQPQHF. The CDR3 bases are TGTGCCAGCAGTCCCGGGACAGGGGGCTATCAGCCCCAGCATTTT.

V usage is TRBV15 and J usage is TRBJ1-2; unclear D gene. Germline loops: CDR1 LNHNV, CDR2 YYDKDF (reference sequence). This CDR3 has 16 amino acids. V was cut by 3 bases and J by 3 bases, with 17 bases left in between. This chain's CDR3 is CATSSLLSPNDYGYTF. The CDR3 DNA reads as TGTGCCACCAGCAGCCTACTGAGTCCTAACGACTATGGCTACACCTTC.

The table lists this clonotype with a few counts. The V and J genes are TRBV7-6 and TRBJ1-6; D is unclear. Germline CDR1 and CDR2: SGHVS and FNYEAQ. The CDR3 length is 15 residues. V was clipped by 1 base and J by 1 base, with 5 bases between them. The CDR3 coding sequence is TGTGCCAGCAGCTTAGTGGGGTCCTATAATTCACCCCTCCACTTT. Its translation: CASSLVGSYNSPLHF. Combining the CDR3 with reference TRBV7-6 and TRBJ1-6 gives the whole variable domain GAGVSQSPRYKVTKRGQDVALRCDPISGHVSLYWYRQALGQGPEFLTYFNYEAQQDKSGLPNDRFSAERPEGSISTLTIQRTEQRDSAMYRCASSLVGSYNSPLHFGNGTRLTVT.

This clonotype was counted a few times. The gene calls are TRBV10-2 and TRBJ1-1; TRBD1 agrees at 9 bases. V lost 7 bases and J lost 4; bases outside the gene matches: 13. The germline V gene encodes CDR1 WSHSY and CDR2 SAAADI. This CDR3 is built from 16 residues. CDR3 loop: CASTLRRGTGTTEAFF. As DNA, the CDR3 is TGCGCCAGCACCCTCCGGAGGGGGACAGGGACCACTGAAGCTTTCTTT.

The sample holds a few counts of this clonotype. This chain connects TRBV7-9 to TRBJ2-1; tentatively, D is TRBD2 (5 bases). From germline, CDR1 is SEHNR and CDR2 FQNEAQ (reference sequence). The length of the CDR3 is 15 residues. Trimming cost V 1 base and J 2 bases, with 9 bases left between them. CDR3 coding DNA: TGTGCCAGCAGCTTAGGCGGGTCCCCCTACAATGAGCAGTTCTTC. It specifies CASSLGGSPYNEQFF.